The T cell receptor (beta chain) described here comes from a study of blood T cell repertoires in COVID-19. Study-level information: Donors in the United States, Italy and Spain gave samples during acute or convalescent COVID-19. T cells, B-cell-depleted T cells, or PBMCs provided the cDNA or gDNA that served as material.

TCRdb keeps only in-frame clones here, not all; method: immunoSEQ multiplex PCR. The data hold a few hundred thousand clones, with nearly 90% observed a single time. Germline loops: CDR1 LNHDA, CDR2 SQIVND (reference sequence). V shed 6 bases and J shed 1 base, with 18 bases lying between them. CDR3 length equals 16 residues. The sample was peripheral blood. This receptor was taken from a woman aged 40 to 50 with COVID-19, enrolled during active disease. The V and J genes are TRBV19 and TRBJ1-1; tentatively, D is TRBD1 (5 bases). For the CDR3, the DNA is TGTGCCAGTAGGCCCGTCCCAGGGATGAGGAACACTGAAGCTTTCTTT. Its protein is CASRPVPGMRNTEAFF.